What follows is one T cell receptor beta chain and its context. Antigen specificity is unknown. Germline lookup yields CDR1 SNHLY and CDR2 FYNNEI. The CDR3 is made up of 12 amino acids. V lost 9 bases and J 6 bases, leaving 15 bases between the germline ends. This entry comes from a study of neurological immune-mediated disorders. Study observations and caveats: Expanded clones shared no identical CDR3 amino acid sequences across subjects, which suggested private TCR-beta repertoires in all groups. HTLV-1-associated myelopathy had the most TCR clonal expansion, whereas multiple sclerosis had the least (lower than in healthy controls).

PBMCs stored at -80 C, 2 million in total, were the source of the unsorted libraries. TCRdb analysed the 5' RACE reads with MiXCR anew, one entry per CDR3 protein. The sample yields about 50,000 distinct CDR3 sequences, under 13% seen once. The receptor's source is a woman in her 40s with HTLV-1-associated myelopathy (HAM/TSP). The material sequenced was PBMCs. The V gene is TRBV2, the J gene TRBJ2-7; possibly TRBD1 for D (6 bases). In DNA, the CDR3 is TGTGCCAGTAAGACAGGCCTTGGCGAGCAGTACTTC. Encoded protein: CASKTGLGEQYF.